A single sample gave rise to the 4 T cell receptor beta chains below, sequenced in a study of T-cell memory formation after mild COVID-19. In TCRdb, the 5' RACE reads were re-called with MiXCR into one record per CDR3 protein. Here the sample spans 300,000 to 400,000 distinct CDR3 sequences, more than 15% being singletons. Sequenced material: PBMCs or a T cell subset sorted from them (not recorded which). The receptors were sampled from a man younger than 35 who had mild COVID-19 (a few samples of this study predate the infection). Cell type and time point are not known.

V and J are TRBV6-5 and TRBJ2-7; TRBD2 matches at 7 bases. Per germline, CDR1 MNHEY and CDR2 SVGAGI. The CDR3 is 16 amino acids. J gave up 4 bases and V 4 bases, and 13 bases lay outside the gene matches. The DNA of the CDR3 is TGTGCCAGCAGTTTATCCGTCGGCAGCGGGGTGTACGAGCAGTACTTC. Translated, it gives CASSLSVGSGVYEQYF.

This clonotype was seen only a few times. The J gene is TRBJ2-1, the V gene TRBV11-2; 9 bases are a match to TRBD1. There are 16 residues in the CDR3. The trim removed 6 bases at V and 2 bases at J, leaving 8 bases unmatched. Germline loops: CDR1 SGHAT, CDR2 FQNNGV. This chain's CDR3 is CASSQPGTGTYNEQFF. CDR3 DNA sequence: TGTGCCAGCAGTCAACCCGGGACAGGGACCTACAATGAGCAGTTCTTC.

This sequence joins TRBV15 and TRBJ2-1, with D unclear. V was pared by 0 bases and J by 6 bases, with 0 bases between. In germline, CDR1 is LNHNV, CDR2 YYDKDF (reference sequence). The CDR3 runs to 11 residues. CDR3 in DNA: TGTGCCACCAGCAGAGACAATGAGCAGTTCTTC. Translated: CATSRDNEQFF.

This clonotype was seen more than once but under ten times. CDR3 DNA sequence: TGCGCCAGCAGCGGACAGGGAAGTGAAAAACTGTTTTTT. Its translation is CASSGQGSEKLFF. V gene TRBV5-1 combines with J gene TRBJ1-4, with 8 positions matching TRBD1. Germline V gives CDR1 SGHRS, CDR2 YFSETQ. This CDR3 contains 13 residues. V was pared by 4 bases and J by 7 bases, with 3 bases of the junction left unmatched. The full variable domain, rest sourced from reference TRBV5-1 and TRBJ1-4, is KAGVTQTPRYLIKTRGQQVTLSCSPISGHRSVSWYQQTPGQGLQFLFEYFSETQRNKGNFPGRFSGRQFSNSRSEMNVSTLELGDSALYLCASSGQGSEKLFFGSGTQLSVL.